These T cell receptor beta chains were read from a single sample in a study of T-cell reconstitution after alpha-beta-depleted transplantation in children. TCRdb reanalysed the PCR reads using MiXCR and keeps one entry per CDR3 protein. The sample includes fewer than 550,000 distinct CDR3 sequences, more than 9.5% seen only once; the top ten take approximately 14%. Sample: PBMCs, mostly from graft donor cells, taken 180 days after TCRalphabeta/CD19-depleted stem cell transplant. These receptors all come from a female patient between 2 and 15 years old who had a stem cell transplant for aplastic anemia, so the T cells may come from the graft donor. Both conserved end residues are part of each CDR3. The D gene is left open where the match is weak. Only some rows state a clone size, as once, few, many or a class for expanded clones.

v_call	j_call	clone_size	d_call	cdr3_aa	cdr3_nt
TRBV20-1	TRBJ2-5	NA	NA	CSAAPGSGETQYF	TGCAGTGCAGCCCCCGGAAGTGGAGAGACCCAGTACTTC
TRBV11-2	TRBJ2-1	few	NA	CASSSRWDNEQFF	TGTGCCAGCAGCTCGCGTTGGGACAATGAGCAGTTCTTC
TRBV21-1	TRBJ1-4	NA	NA	CASSSRQGDRRKKLFF	TGTGCCAGCAGCTCTCGGCAGGGGGACAGGAGGAAAAAACTGTTTTTT
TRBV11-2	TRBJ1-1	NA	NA	CASSWETASVTEAFF	TGTGCCAGCAGCTGGGAGACCGCCTCAGTCACTGAAGCTTTCTTT
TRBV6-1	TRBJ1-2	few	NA	CASKTHPNYGYTF	TGTGCCAGCAAGACGCACCCTAACTATGGCTACACCTTC
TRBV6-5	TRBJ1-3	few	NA	CASSSSGDSSGNTIYF	TGTGCCAGCAGTTCCTCGGGGGATAGCTCTGGAAACACCATATATTTT
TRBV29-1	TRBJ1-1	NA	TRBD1	CSAGDEGGASTEAFF	TGCAGCGCTGGGGATGAAGGGGGCGCATCCACTGAAGCTTTCTTT
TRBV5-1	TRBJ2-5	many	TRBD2	CASSLAAAGGPAYMETQYF	TGCGCCAGCAGCTTGGCAGCAGCGGGAGGCCCCGCATATATGGAGACCCAGTACTTC
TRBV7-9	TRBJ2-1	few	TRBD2	CASTGGTNNEQFF	TGTGCCAGTACGGGAGGGACAAACAATGAGCAGTTCTTC
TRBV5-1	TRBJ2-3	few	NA	CASSFRVRELGDTQYF	TGCGCCAGCAGCTTTCGGGTCCGGGAATTGGGGGATACGCAGTATTTT
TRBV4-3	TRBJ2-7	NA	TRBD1	CASSHPTGEQYF	TGCGCCAGCAGCCATCCGACAGGGGAGCAGTACTTC
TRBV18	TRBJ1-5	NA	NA	CASSPLSRIVNQPQHF	TGTGCCAGCTCACCACTGTCCAGGATCGTCAATCAGCCCCAGCATTTT
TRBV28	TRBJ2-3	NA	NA	CASSLGDNRLTDTQYF	TGTGCCAGCAGTTTAGGGGACAATCGGTTAACAGATACGCAGTATTTT
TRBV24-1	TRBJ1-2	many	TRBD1	CATSRDSLYGYTF	TGTGCCACCAGTCGGGACAGCCTCTATGGCTACACCTTC
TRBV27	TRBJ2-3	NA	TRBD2	CASSLSGGRGDTQYF	TGTGCCAGCAGTTTATCAGGAGGGAGGGGAGATACGCAGTATTTT
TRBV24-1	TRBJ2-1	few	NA	CATSDWGHVGANFNYNEQFF	TGTGCCACCAGTGATTGGGGGCACGTCGGAGCCAACTTTAATTACAATGAGCAGTTCTTC
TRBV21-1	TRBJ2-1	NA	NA	CASIKDGGRLFF	TGTGCCAGCATCAAAGATGGGGGCCGTCTGTTCTTC
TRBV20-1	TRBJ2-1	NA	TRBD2	CSASRTKRDTYNEQFF	TGCAGTGCTTCGCGGACGAAGCGGGATACCTACAATGAGCAGTTCTTC
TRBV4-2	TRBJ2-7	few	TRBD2	CASSPTAAGDYEQYF	TGTGCCAGCAGCCCGACAGCAGCGGGAGACTACGAGCAGTACTTC
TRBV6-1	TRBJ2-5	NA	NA	CASFRAPQETQYF	TGTGCCAGCTTTAGGGCACCCCAAGAGACCCAGTACTTC
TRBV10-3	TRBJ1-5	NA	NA	CAISEFGSGFGQPQHF	TGTGCCATCAGTGAGTTCGGGTCAGGGTTTGGTCAGCCCCAGCATTTT
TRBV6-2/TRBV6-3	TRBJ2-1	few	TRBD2	CASSPSGATPNEQFF	TGTGCCAGCAGCCCTAGCGGAGCCACCCCCAATGAGCAGTTCTTC
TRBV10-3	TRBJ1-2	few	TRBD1	CAITGTGADYGYTF	TGTGCCATCACCGGGACAGGGGCGGACTATGGCTACACCTTC
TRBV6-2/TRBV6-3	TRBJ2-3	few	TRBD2	CASSYQSGGTDTQYF	TGTGCCAGCAGTTACCAGAGCGGGGGCACAGATACGCAGTATTTT
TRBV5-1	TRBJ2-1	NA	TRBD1	CASSRGTVASSYNEQFF	TGCGCCAGCAGCCGAGGGACAGTCGCCAGCTCCTACAATGAGCAGTTCTTC
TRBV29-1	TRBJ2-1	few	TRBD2	CSVFRLASYNEQFF	TGCAGCGTGTTTAGACTAGCCTCCTACAATGAGCAGTTCTTC
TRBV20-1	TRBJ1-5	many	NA	CSARDVSNQPQHF	TGCAGTGCTAGGGACGTTAGCAATCAGCCCCAGCATTTT
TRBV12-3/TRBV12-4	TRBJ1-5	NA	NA	CASRQEANQPQHF	TGTGCCAGCAGACAAGAAGCGAATCAGCCCCAGCATTTT
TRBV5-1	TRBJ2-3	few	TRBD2	CASQAGVRTDTQYF	TGCGCCAGCCAAGCGGGAGTAAGGACAGATACGCAGTATTTT
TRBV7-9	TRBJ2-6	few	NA	CASRGVSGANVLTF	TGTGCCTCCAGGGGGGTCTCTGGGGCCAACGTCCTGACTTTC
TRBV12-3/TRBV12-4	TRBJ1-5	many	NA	CASSFQGSNSNQPQHF	TGTGCCAGCAGTTTCCAGGGTTCCAATAGCAATCAGCCCCAGCATTTT